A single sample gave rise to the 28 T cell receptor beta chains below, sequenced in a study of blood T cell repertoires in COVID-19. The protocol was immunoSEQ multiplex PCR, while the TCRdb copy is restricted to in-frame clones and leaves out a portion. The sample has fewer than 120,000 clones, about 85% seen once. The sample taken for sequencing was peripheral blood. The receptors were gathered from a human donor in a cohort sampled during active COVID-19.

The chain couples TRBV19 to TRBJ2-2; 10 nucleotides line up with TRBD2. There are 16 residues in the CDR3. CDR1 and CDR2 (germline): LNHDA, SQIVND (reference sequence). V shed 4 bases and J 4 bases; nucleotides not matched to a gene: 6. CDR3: CASSNPSGSFTGELFF. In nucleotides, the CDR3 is TGTGCCAGTAGTAACCCTAGCGGGAGTTTCACCGGGGAGCTGTTTTTT.

This CDR3 is CASSLSQGYTEAFF. Written as DNA, the CDR3 is TGTGCCAGCAGCTTGAGTCAGGGGTACACTGAAGCTTTCTTT. The J gene is TRBJ1-1, the V gene TRBV5-4; a possible D gene is TRBD1 (6 bases). Germline CDR1 reads SGHNT; CDR2 reads YYREEE (reference sequence). The CDR3 has 14 residues. Trimming removed 1 base at V and 3 bases at J, with 10 bases between.

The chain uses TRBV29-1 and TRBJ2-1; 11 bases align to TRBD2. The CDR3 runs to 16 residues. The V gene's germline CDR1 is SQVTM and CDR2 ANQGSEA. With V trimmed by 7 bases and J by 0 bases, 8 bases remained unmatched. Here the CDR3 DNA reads TGCAGCGGGACCGGGACTAGCGGAAGCTCCTACAATGAGCAGTTCTTC. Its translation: CSGTGTSGSSYNEQFF.

The CDR3 nucleotides read TGCGCCAGCCGGGACAGGGGGCAGAGTTACAATGAGCAGTTCTTC. Translated: CASRDRGQSYNEQFF. This sequence joins TRBV5-1 and TRBJ2-1; 12 nucleotides align to TRBD1. V lost 7 bases to trimming and J lost 4 bases; unmatched junction nucleotides: 6. CDR1 and CDR2 from the germline V gene are SGHRS and YFSETQ. The CDR3 runs 15 residues.

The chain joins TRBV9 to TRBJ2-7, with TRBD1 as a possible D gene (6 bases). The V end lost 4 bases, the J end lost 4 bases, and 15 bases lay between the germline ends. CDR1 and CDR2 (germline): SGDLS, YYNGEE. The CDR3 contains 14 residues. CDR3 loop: CASSRQAVGYEQYF. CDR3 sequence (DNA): TGTGCCAGCAGCCGACAGGCAGTTGGTTACGAGCAGTACTTC.

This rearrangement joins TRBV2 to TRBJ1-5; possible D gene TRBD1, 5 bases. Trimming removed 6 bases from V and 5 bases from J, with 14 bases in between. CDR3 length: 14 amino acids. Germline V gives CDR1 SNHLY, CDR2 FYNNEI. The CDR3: CASRDTGNYQPQHF. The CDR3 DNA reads TGTGCCAGCAGGGATACAGGAAACTATCAGCCCCAGCATTTT.

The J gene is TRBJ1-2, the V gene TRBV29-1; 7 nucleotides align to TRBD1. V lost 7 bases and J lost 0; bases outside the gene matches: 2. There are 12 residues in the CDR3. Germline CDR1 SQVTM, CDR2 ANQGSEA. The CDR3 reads CSEGQSNYGYTF. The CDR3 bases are TGCAGCGAGGGACAGTCTAACTATGGCTACACCTTC.

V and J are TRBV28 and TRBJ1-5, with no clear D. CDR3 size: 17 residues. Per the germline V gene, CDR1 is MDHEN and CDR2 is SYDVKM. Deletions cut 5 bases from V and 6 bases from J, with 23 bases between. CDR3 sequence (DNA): TGTGCCAGCAGTAACCATCCCCGGGAGCAAGGACGTCAGCCCCAGCATTTT. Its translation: CASSNHPREQGRQPQHF.

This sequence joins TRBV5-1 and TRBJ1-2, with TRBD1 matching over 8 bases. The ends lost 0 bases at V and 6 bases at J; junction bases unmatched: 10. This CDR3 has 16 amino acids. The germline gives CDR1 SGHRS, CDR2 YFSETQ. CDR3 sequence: CASSLESGQGFDGYTF. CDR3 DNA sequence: TGCGCCAGCAGCTTGGAAAGTGGACAGGGTTTCGATGGCTACACCTTC. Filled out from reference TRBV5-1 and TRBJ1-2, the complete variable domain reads KAGVTQTPRYLIKTRGQQVTLSCSPISGHRSVSWYQQTPGQGLQFLFEYFSETQRNKGNFPGRFSGRQFSNSRSEMNVSTLELGDSALYLCASSLESGQGFDGYTFGSGTRLTVV.

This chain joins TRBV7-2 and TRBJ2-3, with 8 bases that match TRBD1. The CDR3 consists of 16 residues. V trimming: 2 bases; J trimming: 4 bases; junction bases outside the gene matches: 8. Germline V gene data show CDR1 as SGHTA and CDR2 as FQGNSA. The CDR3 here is CASSLPGQDIADTQYF. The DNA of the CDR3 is TGTGCCAGCAGCTTACCGGGACAGGACATAGCAGATACGCAGTATTTT. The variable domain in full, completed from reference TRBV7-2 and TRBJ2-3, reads GAGVSQSPSNKVTEKGKDVELRCDPISGHTALYWYRQSLGQGLEFLIYFQGNSAPDKSGLPSDRFSAERTGGSVSTLTIQRTQQEDSAVYLCASSLPGQDIADTQYFGPGTRLTVL.

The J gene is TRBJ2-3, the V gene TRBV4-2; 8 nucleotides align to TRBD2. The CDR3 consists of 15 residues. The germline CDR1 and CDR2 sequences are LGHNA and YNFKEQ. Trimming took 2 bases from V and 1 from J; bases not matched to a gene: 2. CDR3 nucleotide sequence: TGTGCCAGCAGCCAACAACTAGCGGGCACAGATACGCAGTATTTT. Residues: CASSQQLAGTDTQYF.

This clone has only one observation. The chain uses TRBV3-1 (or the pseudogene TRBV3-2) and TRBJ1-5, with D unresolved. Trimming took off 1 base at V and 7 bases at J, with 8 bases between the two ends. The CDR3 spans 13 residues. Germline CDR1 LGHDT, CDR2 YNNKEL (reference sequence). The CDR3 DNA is TGTGCCAGCAGCCAAGTCCGGGAACAGCCCCAGCATTTT. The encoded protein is CASSQVREQPQHF.

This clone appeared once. Here the CDR3 reads CASSPLPGNTEAFF. For the CDR3, the DNA is TGCGCCAGCAGCCCCCTTCCGGGGAACACTGAAGCTTTCTTT. V gene TRBV5-1 combines with J gene TRBJ1-1, with no clear D. CDR3 length: 14 amino acids. CDR1 SGHRS and CDR2 YFSETQ come from the germline V gene. V was cut by 4 bases and J by 1 base, with 11 bases left in between.

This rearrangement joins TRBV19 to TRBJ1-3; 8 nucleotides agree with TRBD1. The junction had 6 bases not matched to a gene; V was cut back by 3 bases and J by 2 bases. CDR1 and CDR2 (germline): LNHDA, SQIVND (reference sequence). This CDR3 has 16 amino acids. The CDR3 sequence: CASSIKSTGAGNTIYF. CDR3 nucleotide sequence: TGTGCCAGTAGTATCAAATCGACAGGGGCTGGAAACACCATATATTTT. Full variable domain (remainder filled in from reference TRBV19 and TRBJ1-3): DGGITQSPKYLFRKEGQNVTLSCEQNLNHDAMYWYRQDPGQGLRLIYYSQIVNDFQKGDIAEGYSVSREKKESFPLTVTSAQKNPTAFYLCASSIKSTGAGNTIYFGEGSWLTVV.

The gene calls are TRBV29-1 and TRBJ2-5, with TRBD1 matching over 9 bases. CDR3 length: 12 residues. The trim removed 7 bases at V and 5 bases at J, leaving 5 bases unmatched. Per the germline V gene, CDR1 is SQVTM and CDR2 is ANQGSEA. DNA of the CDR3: TGCAGCGCCGGGGACAGGGTGGAGACCCAGTACTTC. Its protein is CSAGDRVETQYF. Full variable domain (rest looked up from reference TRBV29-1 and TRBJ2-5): SAVISQKPSRDICQRGTSLTIQCQVDSQVTMMFWYRQQPGQSLTLIATANQGSEATYESGFVIDKFPISRPNLTFSTLTVSNMSPEDSSIYLCSAGDRVETQYFGPGTRLLVL.

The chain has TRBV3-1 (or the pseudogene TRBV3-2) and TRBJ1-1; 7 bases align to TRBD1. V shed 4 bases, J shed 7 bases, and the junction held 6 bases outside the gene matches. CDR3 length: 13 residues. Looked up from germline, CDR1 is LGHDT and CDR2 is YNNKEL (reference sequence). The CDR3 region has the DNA TGTGCCAGCAGCCCTACAGGGGCGATTGAAGCTTTCTTT. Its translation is CASSPTGAIEAFF.

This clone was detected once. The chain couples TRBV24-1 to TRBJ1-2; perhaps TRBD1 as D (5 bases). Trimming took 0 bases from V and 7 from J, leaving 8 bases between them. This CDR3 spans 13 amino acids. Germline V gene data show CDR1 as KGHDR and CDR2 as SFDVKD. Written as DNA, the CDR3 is TGTGCCACCAGTGATTTGCGGGGGGGTGGCTACACCTTC. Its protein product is CATSDLRGGGYTF.

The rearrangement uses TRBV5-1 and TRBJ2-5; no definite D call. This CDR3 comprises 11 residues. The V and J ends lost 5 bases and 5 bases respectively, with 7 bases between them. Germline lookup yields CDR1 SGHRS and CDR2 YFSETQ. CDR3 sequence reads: CASREAETQYF. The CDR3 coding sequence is TGCGCCAGCAGAGAGGCGGAGACCCAGTACTTC.

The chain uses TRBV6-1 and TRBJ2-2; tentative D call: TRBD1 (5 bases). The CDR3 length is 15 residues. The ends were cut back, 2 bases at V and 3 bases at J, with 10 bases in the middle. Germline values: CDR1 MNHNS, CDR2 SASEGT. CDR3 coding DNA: TGTGCCAGCAGTGAACAGGGCCGGGACACCGGGGAGCTGTTTTTT. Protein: CASSEQGRDTGELFF.

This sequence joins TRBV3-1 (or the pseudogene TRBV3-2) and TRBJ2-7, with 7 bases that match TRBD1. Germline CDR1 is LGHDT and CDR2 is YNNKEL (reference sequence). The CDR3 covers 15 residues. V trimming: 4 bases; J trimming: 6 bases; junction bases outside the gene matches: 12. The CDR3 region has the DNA TGTGCCAGCAGCCGAGCGGTGGACAGGTCGGCCGAGCAGTACTTC. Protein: CASSRAVDRSAEQYF.

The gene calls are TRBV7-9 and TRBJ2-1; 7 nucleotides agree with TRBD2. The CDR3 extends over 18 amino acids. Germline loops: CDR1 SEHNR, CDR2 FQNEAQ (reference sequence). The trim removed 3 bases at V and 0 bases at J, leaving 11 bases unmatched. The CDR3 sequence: CASSFRFSGGSSYNEQFF. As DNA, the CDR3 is TGTGCCAGCAGCTTTAGATTCTCTGGCGGGAGCTCCTACAATGAGCAGTTCTTC.

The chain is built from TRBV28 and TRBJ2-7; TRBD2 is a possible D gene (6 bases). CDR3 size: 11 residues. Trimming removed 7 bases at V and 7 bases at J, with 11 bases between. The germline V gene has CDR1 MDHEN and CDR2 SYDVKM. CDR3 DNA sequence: TGTGCCAGCACGCGGGAAAAGGAGCAGTACTTC. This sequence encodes CASTREKEQYF.

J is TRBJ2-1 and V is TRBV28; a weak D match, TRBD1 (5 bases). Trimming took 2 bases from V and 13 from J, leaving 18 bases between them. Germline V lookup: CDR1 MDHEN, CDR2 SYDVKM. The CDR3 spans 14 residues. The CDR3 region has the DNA TGTGCCAGCAGTTTAAGGGGCGGAGCGAAAGACCAGTTCTTC. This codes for CASSLRGGAKDQFF.

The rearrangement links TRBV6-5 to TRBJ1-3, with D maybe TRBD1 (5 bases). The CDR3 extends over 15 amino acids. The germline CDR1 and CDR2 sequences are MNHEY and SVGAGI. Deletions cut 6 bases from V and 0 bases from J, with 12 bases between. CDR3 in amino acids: CASRIDSYSGNTIYF. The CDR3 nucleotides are TGTGCCAGCAGGATCGACAGCTACTCTGGAAACACCATATATTTT.

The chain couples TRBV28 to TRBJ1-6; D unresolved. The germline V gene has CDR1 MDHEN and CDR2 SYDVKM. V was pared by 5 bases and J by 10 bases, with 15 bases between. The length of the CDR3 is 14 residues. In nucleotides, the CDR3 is TGTGCCAGCAGTCAAGTCCAGACGGGATCACCCCTCCACTTT. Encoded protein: CASSQVQTGSPLHF.

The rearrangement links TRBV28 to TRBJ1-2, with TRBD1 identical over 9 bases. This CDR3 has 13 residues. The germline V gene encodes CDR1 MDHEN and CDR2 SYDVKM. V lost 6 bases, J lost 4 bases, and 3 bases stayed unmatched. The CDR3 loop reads CASRWDRAYGYTF. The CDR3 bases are TGTGCCAGCAGATGGGACAGGGCCTATGGCTACACCTTC.

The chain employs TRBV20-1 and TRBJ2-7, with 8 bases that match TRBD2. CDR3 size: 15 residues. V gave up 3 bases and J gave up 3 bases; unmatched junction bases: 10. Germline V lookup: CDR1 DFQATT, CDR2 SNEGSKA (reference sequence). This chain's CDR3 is CSASDLREGLYEQYF. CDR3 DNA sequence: TGCAGTGCTAGTGATCTACGGGAGGGGCTCTACGAGCAGTACTTC.

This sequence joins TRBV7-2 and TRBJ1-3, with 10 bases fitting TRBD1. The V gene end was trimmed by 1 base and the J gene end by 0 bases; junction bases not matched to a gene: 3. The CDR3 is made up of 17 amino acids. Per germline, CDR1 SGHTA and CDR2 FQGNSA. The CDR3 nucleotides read TGTGCCAGCAGCTTAGGCCGGACAGGGGGCTCTGGAAACACCATATATTTT. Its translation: CASSLGRTGGSGNTIYF.